A single sample is the source of the 23 T cell receptor beta chains below, sequenced in a study of blood T cells in healthy people across ages. The use of a sample-barcoded 5' primer and a J-beta primer mix characterized a second PCR of about 6 to 12 cycles. MiXCR was run by TCRdb on the 5' RACE reads, yielding one entry per CDR3 protein. Among about 730,000 distinct CDR3 sequences listed, roughly two fifths were seen once. Sequenced material: blood. The receptors stem from an older woman in good health.

The chain employs TRBV5-1 and TRBJ2-5, with D possibly TRBD1 on 6 matching bases. The length of the CDR3 is 14 residues. CDR1 and CDR2 (germline): SGHRS, YFSETQ. V lost 7 bases to trimming and J lost 11 bases, with 24 bases between them. The CDR3 loop is CASRLGGEYNEQYF. The CDR3, as DNA: TGCGCCAGCCGGCTTGGGGGCGAATACAATGAGCAGTACTTC. The entire variable domain, with the rest obtained from reference TRBV5-1 and TRBJ2-5, is as follows: KAGVTQTPRYLIKTRGQQVTLSCSPISGHRSVSWYQQTPGQGLQFLFEYFSETQRNKGNFPGRFSGRQFSNSRSEMNVSTLELGDSALYLCASRLGGEYNEQYFGPGTRLLVL.

As for this clonotype: A much larger clone lies one base from this, so it may be a read error. V is TRBV7-9 and J is TRBJ2-1, with 15 bases lining up with TRBD2. Looked up from germline, CDR1 is SEHNR and CDR2 is FQNEAQ (reference sequence). This CDR3 contains 17 residues. V shed 2 bases, J shed 14 bases, and the junction held 13 bases outside the gene matches. The CDR3 protein is CASSLSSGLAGGREKFF. The CDR3 coding sequence is TGTGCCAGCAGCTTATCCTCGGGACTAGCGGGAGGTCGGGAGAAGTTCTTC.

This clonotype showed up just a few times. The J gene is TRBJ1-3, the V gene TRBV20-1; a possible D gene is TRBD1 (6 bases). CDR3 length: 15 residues. V dropped 3 bases and J dropped 4 bases, with 16 bases sitting between them. Looked up from germline, CDR1 is DFQATT and CDR2 is SNEGSKA (reference sequence). The CDR3 protein is CSARNPGQGGNTIYF. CDR3 nucleotides: TGCAGTGCTAGGAATCCGGGGCAGGGGGGAAACACCATATATTTT.

In this sample, this clonotype turned up a few times. V gene TRBV28 combines with J gene TRBJ1-5, with D possibly TRBD1 on 6 matching bases. The CDR3 sequence is 15 residues long. The germline CDR1 and CDR2 sequences are MDHEN and SYDVKM. V lost 2 bases, J lost 3 bases, and 11 bases lay in between. The DNA for the CDR3 is TGTGCCAGCAGTTTACCAGGGGTAAACAATCAGCCCCAGCATTTT. Amino acids: CASSLPGVNNQPQHF.

This clonotype was counted at least ten times. This sequence joins TRBV20-1 and TRBJ1-1, with D perhaps TRBD1 (6 bases). The length of the CDR3 is 14 residues. V lost 5 bases and J lost 4, with 17 bases in between. Germline CDR1 reads DFQATT; CDR2 reads SNEGSKA (reference sequence). The CDR3 sequence: CSAYRDRVVTEAFF. CDR3 DNA sequence: TGCAGTGCTTACAGGGATCGGGTGGTCACTGAAGCTTTCTTT.

As regards this clonotype: A clone one base away is much larger, so this may be a read error. V usage is TRBV7-4 and J usage is TRBJ2-4; D is unclear. The assigned J gene may be wrong: the sequence end matches TRBJ2-7 better. CDR3 length: 15 amino acids. Germline lookup yields CDR1 SGHVT and CDR2 SQSDAQ. CDR3 region: CASRDAAPDSYEQYF. DNA for the CDR3: TGTGCCAGCAGGGATGCGGCTCCTGACTCCTACGAGCAGTACTTC.

This clonotype was observed once. This chain links TRBV20-1 with TRBJ1-4; D ambiguous. This CDR3 comprises 13 residues. V lost 5 bases to trimming and J lost 3 bases, with 10 bases between them. Germline V lookup: CDR1 DFQATT, CDR2 SNEGSKA (reference sequence). CDR3 sequence (DNA): TGCAGTGCTCTACGACGAGCTAATGAAAAACTGTTTTTT. Translated: CSALRRANEKLFF.

This clonotype occurred a few times. V usage is TRBV11-3 and J usage is TRBJ2-5, with 12 nucleotides matching TRBD2. Germline CDR1 and CDR2: SGHNT and YENEEA. The CDR3 extends over 17 amino acids. The trim removed 1 base at V and 11 bases at J, leaving 14 bases unmatched. Here the CDR3 DNA reads TGTGCCAGCAGCTTAGTTGCACTAGCGGGAGGTCAGCAAGAGCAGTACTTC. Translating gives CASSLVALAGGQQEQYF.

The chain carries TRBV7-2 and TRBJ2-1; D possibly corresponds to TRBD2 (5 bases). Looked up from germline, CDR1 is SGHTA and CDR2 is FQGNSA. The CDR3 consists of 16 residues. Trimming shortened V by 1 base and J by 0 bases, and 10 bases separated the two germline ends. The CDR3 loop reads CASSLVASSSYNEQFF. In DNA form, the CDR3 reads TGTGCCAGCAGCTTAGTAGCGTCGAGCTCCTACAATGAGCAGTTCTTC.

In this sample, this clonotype turned up once. Sequence at one end of the junction differs from germline and may be a read error. CDR3 DNA sequence: TGTGCCAGCAGTGAATCGGGCTCCTACACTGAGCAGTTCTTC. Translated: CASSESGSYTEQFF. J is TRBJ2-1 and V is TRBV25-1; D is ambiguous. There are 14 residues in the CDR3. CDR1 is MGHDK and CDR2 is SYGVNS in the germline V gene. Looking up the rest from reference TRBV25-1 and TRBJ2-1 gives the full variable domain: EADIYQTPRYLVIGTGKKITLECSQTMGHDKMYWYQQDPGMELHLIHYSYGVNSTEKGDLSSESTVSRIRTEHFPLTLESARPSHTSQYLCASSESGSYTEQFFGPGTRLTVL.

The rearrangement uses TRBV21-1 and TRBJ2-7; whether TRBD1, the table's D call, matches the DNA was not checked. TRBV21-1 is a pseudogene. The CDR3 totals 16 residues. CDR3 in DNA: TGTGCCAGGCCCCCTCTGAGGCAGGTTGACTCCTACGAGCAGTACTTC. Translating it yields CARPPLRQVDSYEQYF.

This chain links TRBV27 with TRBJ2-5; TRBD1 or TRBD2 may be the D gene (5 bases each). Per germline, CDR1 MNHEY and CDR2 SMNVEV (reference sequence). This CDR3 has 15 amino acids. V was trimmed by 4 bases and J by 11 bases, leaving 23 bases between them. CDR3 in DNA: TGTGCCAGCAGTTCGGCCCCCGTGGGGGTTTGGGAGCAGTACTTC. Its translation: CASSSAPVGVWEQYF.

In its sample, this clonotype was seen a few times. The chain carries TRBV20-1 and TRBJ2-3; D gene uncertain. Germline V gene data show CDR1 as DFQATT and CDR2 as SNEGSKA (reference sequence). The CDR3 runs 13 residues. V lost 4 bases and J lost 1, with 9 bases in between. This CDR3 reads CSATVPRTDTQYF. The CDR3, as DNA: TGCAGTGCTACTGTCCCCCGCACAGATACGCAGTATTTT.

This clonotype occurred a few times. The chain links TRBV6-2 or TRBV6-3 to TRBJ2-7, with no clear D. Trimming stripped 5 bases from V and 4 bases from J, with 15 bases between. CDR3 size: 14 residues. Germline assignment: CDR1 MNHEY and CDR2 SVGEGT. CDR3 bases: TGTGCCAGCAGTCTATACATACCCTCATACGAGCAGTACTTC. Translating gives CASSLYIPSYEQYF.

In DNA, the CDR3 is TGTGCCAGCAGTTTAGTGGAGCTCCAAGAGACCCAGTACTTC. Its translation: CASSLVELQETQYF. J is TRBJ2-5 and V is TRBV28, with D uncertain. V gave up 2 bases and J gave up 1 base, with 8 bases separating them. The CDR3 has 14 residues. Germline V lookup: CDR1 MDHEN, CDR2 SYDVKM.

The V gene is TRBV20-1, the J gene TRBJ1-1; TRBD1 matches at 7 bases. CDR3 length: 20 amino acids. CDR1 is DFQATT, CDR2 SNEGSKA, per germline (reference sequence). The ends lost 0 bases at V and 0 bases at J; junction bases unmatched: 19. CDR3 DNA sequence: TGCAGTGCTAGAGATAGAAGGGACCGGGACAGACTCATCATGAACACTGAAGCTTTCTTT. This sequence encodes CSARDRRDRDRLIMNTEAFF.

A remark on this clonotype: This sequence may be a read error, since a much larger clone differs from it by one base. This sequence joins TRBV24-1 and TRBJ2-1; a possible D gene is TRBD2 (6 bases). Trimming removed 9 bases from V and 9 bases from J, with 17 bases in between. Germline-derived CDR1 and CDR2 are KGHDR and SFDVKD. The CDR3 has 13 residues. CDR3 protein: CATSAGAGIEQFF. In nucleotides, the CDR3 is TGTGCCACCTCAGCGGGTGCTGGGATTGAGCAGTTCTTC.

As for this clonotype: Just one base apart from a much larger clone, this may be a read error. The V gene is TRBV3-1, the J gene TRBJ2-5; D possibly uses TRBD1 or TRBD2 (6 bases each). The germline CDR1 and CDR2 sequences are LGHDT and YNNKEL (reference sequence). This CDR3 is built from 15 residues. V was trimmed by 1 base and J by 11 bases, leaving 20 bases between them. Here the CDR3 DNA reads TGTGCCAGCAGCCAAGGAGGAGGGGGGCCCAATGAGCAGTACTTC. Residues: CASSQGGGGPNEQYF.

This clonotype was counted ten times or more. The chain joins TRBV2 to TRBJ2-5; 10 bases are a match to TRBD1. The CDR3 totals 15 residues. The germline gives CDR1 SNHLY, CDR2 FYNNEI. With 4 bases clipped from V and 5 bases from J, the junction kept 7 bases outside the gene matches. The CDR3: CASSVDRGRGETQYF. In nucleotides, the CDR3 is TGTGCCAGCAGTGTAGACAGGGGGCGCGGGGAGACCCAGTACTTC.

The J gene is TRBJ2-2, the V gene TRBV11-2; a possible D gene is TRBD1 (6 bases). V shed 4 bases and J shed 7 bases, with 13 bases lying between them. This CDR3 contains 14 residues. CDR1 SGHAT and CDR2 FQNNGV come from the germline V gene. The CDR3 DNA reads as TGTGCCAGCAGCTCCCCAGGGGTTGGCGGGGAGCTGTTTTTT. Protein: CASSSPGVGGELFF.

The chain carries TRBV6-5 and TRBJ2-5, with D possibly being TRBD1 (7 bases). Per germline, CDR1 MNHEY and CDR2 SVGAGI. This CDR3 is built from 15 residues. V lost 2 bases, J lost 5 bases, and 15 bases lay in between. The CDR3 DNA sequence: TGTGCCAGCAGTTACGAACAGGGGAGGCAGGAGACCCAGTACTTC. Its protein is CASSYEQGRQETQYF.

The chain has TRBV4-2 and TRBJ2-1; TRBD1 matches 7 bases. V dropped 4 bases and J dropped 5; count of bases not matched to a gene: 8. The CDR3 is 15 residues long. Germline CDR1 and CDR2: LGHNA and YNFKEQ. The CDR3 DNA reads as TGTGCCAGCAGCCGAGAGCTGGGACAGCACAATGAGCAGTTCTTC. Its translation: CASSRELGQHNEQFF.

CDR3 amino acids: CSAETTSGTQYF. The CDR3 bases are TGCAGTGCAGAGACGACTAGCGGAACGCAGTATTTT. The chain joins TRBV20-1 to TRBJ2-3, with TRBD2 matching 9 bases. Germline values: CDR1 DFQATT, CDR2 SNEGSKA (reference sequence). With V trimmed by 6 bases and J by 9 bases, 7 bases remained unmatched. The CDR3 extends over 12 amino acids.